This T cell receptor (beta chain) was recovered during a study of beta chain features in type 1 diabetes. The CDR3 has 15 amino acids. Germline CDR1 is SNHLY and CDR2 is FYNNEI. The authors reverse transcribed all of the isolated RNA, so sequencing captured expressed TCRB transcripts. The table came from immunoSEQ multiplex PCR; TCRdb's copy has only in-frame clones and leaves some out. The sample has 300,000 or so clones; roughly 13% are singletons. This clone was counted only a few times. Its matching antigen is unknown. Study-wide points: The similarity of naive, central memory and Treg TCRB repertoires appeared greater among patients than among healthy donors. Shorter TCRB CDR3s, moderately but significantly so, were found in Type 1 diabetes patients in all four CD4+ subsets. VDJ junctions in type 1 diabetes patients carried more deletions and fewer insertions.

Each of the CD4+ naive, central memory, regulatory and stem cell-like memory populations was sorted via CD45RO/CCR7/CD25/CD127/CD95/CD27. V gene TRBV2 combines with J gene TRBJ2-5, with a tentative D call TRBD1 (5 bases). The J call is doubtful: the DNA matches TRBJ2-7 better. The receptor was isolated from a woman aged 18 to 35 with type 1 diabetes. Sequenced sample: naive CD4+ T cells from blood. This chain's CDR3 is CASSEWGRVGYEQYF. The DNA of the CDR3 is TGTGCCAGCAGTGAATGGGGCAGGGTCGGCTACGAGCAGTACTTC.